Below are 14 T cell receptor beta chains sequenced from a single sample in a study of PD-1 blockade in classical Hodgkin lymphoma. Repertoires were generated with immunoSEQ multiplex PCR, while TCRdb's copy carries only in-frame clones and drops some. The sample has some 33,000 clones, around 81% seen once; the top ten hold roughly a sixth. Described time point: cycle 4 day 1 (C4D1), after about 6 weeks of nivolumab. Each patient experienced a relapse that followed autologous stem cell transplantation, and brentuximab vedotin exposure varied. Here the sequenced sample was peripheral blood mononuclear cells (PBMCs), taken before the fourth cycle of nivolumab. All receptors derive from a human donor with classical Hodgkin lymphoma.

The J gene is TRBJ1-4, the V gene TRBV9; the match to TRBD1 covers 8 bases. Germline CDR1 reads SGDLS; CDR2 reads YYNGEE. Germline trimming cut 3 bases from V and 8 bases from J; bases unmatched to any gene: 9. CDR3 length equals 15 residues. The DNA for the CDR3 is TGTGCCAGCAGCGAAGCAGGGGGCCTAGGGGAAAAACTGTTTTTT. This codes for CASSEAGGLGEKLFF.

This clone was seen only once. The rearrangement links TRBV5-1 to TRBJ2-5; 9 bases match TRBD1. CDR3 length: 14 amino acids. V gave up 4 bases and J gave up 4 bases; unmatched junction bases: 5. Germline values: CDR1 SGHRS, CDR2 YFSETQ. CDR3 sequence: CASSRDREGETQYF. Here the CDR3 DNA reads TGCGCCAGCAGCCGGGACAGGGAAGGAGAGACCCAGTACTTC.

J is TRBJ1-2 and V is TRBV28, with D perhaps matching TRBD1 (6 bases). CDR1 is MDHEN and CDR2 is SYDVKM in the germline V gene. With 6 bases removed from V and 2 bases from J, the gap between germline ends came to 10 bases. The CDR3 spans 13 residues. For the CDR3, the DNA is TGTGCCAGCAGGAAAGGACAGAACTATGGCTACACCTTC. Translation gives CASRKGQNYGYTF.

This clone is a singleton in its sample. The J gene is TRBJ1-1, the V gene TRBV11-3; D is uncertain. V was shortened by 2 bases and J by 1 base, with 8 bases between the two germline ends. The germline V gene has CDR1 SGHNT and CDR2 YENEEA. CDR3 length: 14 amino acids. The CDR3 loop reads CASSLNSRNTEAFF. The CDR3 DNA follows: TGTGCCAGCAGCTTAAATAGCCGGAACACTGAAGCTTTCTTT.

The chain joins TRBV14 to TRBJ2-7; 9 nucleotides align to TRBD1. CDR3 size: 16 residues. Germline CDR1 and CDR2: SGHDN and FVKESK. V gave up 0 bases and J gave up 4 bases; unmatched junction bases: 7. This CDR3 is CASSQEFWDRAYEQYF. The CDR3 bases are TGTGCCAGCAGCCAAGAATTCTGGGACAGGGCGTACGAGCAGTACTTC.

The chain links TRBV28 to TRBJ1-2, with D hard to call. This CDR3 comprises 13 residues. Germline CDR1 is MDHEN and CDR2 is SYDVKM. The V end lost 5 bases, the J end lost 3 bases, and 10 bases lay between the germline ends. The CDR3 loop reads CASSPYGYYGYTF. The CDR3 nucleotides are TGTGCCAGCAGTCCGTATGGGTACTATGGCTACACCTTC.

The chain combines TRBV11-2 with TRBJ2-3; 9 bases match TRBD2. V dropped 4 bases and J dropped 3; count of bases not matched to a gene: 8. This CDR3 contains 16 residues. Germline lookup yields CDR1 SGHAT and CDR2 FQNNGV. The CDR3 DNA sequence: TGTGCCAGCAGCTCCCCCTCGCGGGGGGGGACAGATACGCAGTATTTT. Translated: CASSSPSRGGTDTQYF.

Points on this clone: The junction differs from germline at one of its ends, possibly a read error. This chain connects TRBV7-7 to TRBJ2-7; tentatively, D is TRBD2 (5 bases). Germline V gives CDR1 SSHAT, CDR2 FNYEAQ (reference sequence). This CDR3 is built from 13 residues. In DNA, the CDR3 is TGTGCTAGCAGCTTAAATCCGGGGTACGAGCAGTACTTC. This gives the protein CASSLNPGYEQYF.

This sequence joins TRBV6-1 and TRBJ2-7; D is perhaps TRBD1 or TRBD2 (6 bases each). The germline V and J ends were trimmed by 3 bases and 6 bases, with 15 bases remaining between them. Germline CDR1 is MNHNS and CDR2 is SASEGT. This CDR3 is built from 14 residues. In DNA, the CDR3 is TGTGCCAGCAGTGATTCGGGGGCCGGGAGCGAGCAGTACGTC. This encodes CASSDSGAGSEQYV.

The CDR3 spells CASSITGNNQPQHF. DNA for the CDR3: TGTGCCAGTAGTATCACCGGGAACAATCAGCCCCAGCATTTT. This sequence joins TRBV19 and TRBJ1-5; D remains unclear. There are 14 residues in the CDR3. Trimming cost V 3 bases and J 3 bases, with 9 bases left between them. Germline lookup yields CDR1 LNHDA and CDR2 SQIVND (reference sequence).

The V and J genes are TRBV6-6 and TRBJ1-1; a possible D gene is TRBD1 (5 bases). Trimming left V 0 bases short and J 1 base short, with 6 bases between. Germline V gene lookup returns CDR1 MNHNY and CDR2 SVGAGI (reference sequence). The CDR3 loop spans 14 amino acids. CDR3 protein: CASSYSRGNTEAFF. DNA for the CDR3: TGTGCCAGCAGTTACTCGAGGGGGAACACTGAAGCTTTCTTT.

V usage is TRBV4-3 and J usage is TRBJ1-1, with 7 positions matching TRBD1. From germline, CDR1 is LGHNA and CDR2 YSLEER. The CDR3 spans 16 residues. V lost 1 base and J lost 6; bases outside the gene matches: 11. CDR3 sequence (DNA): TGCGCCAGCAGCCAAGGGAAGCCAGGGGGATTCTCTGAAGCTTTCTTT. Its protein is CASSQGKPGGFSEAFF.

This chain connects TRBV18 to TRBJ2-1; D might be TRBD1 (7 bases). The CDR3 runs to 15 residues. CDR1 KGHSH and CDR2 LQKENI come from the germline V gene. V was shortened by 3 bases and J by 3 bases, with 12 bases between the two germline ends. The CDR3 loop is CASSPQGGVYNEQFF. In nucleotides, the CDR3 is TGTGCCAGCTCACCGCAGGGGGGAGTCTACAATGAGCAGTTCTTC.

This clone rates as medium-sized (0.01 to 0.1%). J is TRBJ1-3 and V is TRBV5-1; D might be TRBD1 (5 bases). CDR3 length equals 15 residues. The germline gives CDR1 SGHRS, CDR2 YFSETQ. With 3 bases removed from V and 3 bases from J, the gap between germline ends came to 13 bases. DNA for the CDR3: TGCGCCAGCAGCTCTGATTGGGGGAGTGGAAACACCATATATTTT. Its translation: CASSSDWGSGNTIYF.